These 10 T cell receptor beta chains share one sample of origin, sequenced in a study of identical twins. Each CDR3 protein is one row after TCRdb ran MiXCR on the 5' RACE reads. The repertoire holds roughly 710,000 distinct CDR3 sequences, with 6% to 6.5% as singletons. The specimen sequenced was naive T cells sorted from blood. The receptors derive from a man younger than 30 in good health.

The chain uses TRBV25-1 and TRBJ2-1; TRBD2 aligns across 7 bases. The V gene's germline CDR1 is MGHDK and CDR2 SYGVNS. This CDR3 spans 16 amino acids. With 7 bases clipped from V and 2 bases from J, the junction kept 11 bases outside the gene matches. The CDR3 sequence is CASTPKTSQAYNEQFF. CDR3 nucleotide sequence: TGTGCCAGCACTCCGAAGACTAGCCAAGCCTACAATGAGCAGTTCTTC.

CDR3 residues: CASSYSFVGQGGGHAGELFF. In DNA form, the CDR3 reads TGTGCCAGCAGTTACTCGTTCGTGGGGCAGGGAGGGGGTCACGCCGGGGAGCTGTTTTTT. The V and J genes are TRBV6-2 or TRBV6-3 and TRBJ2-2, with a weak D call TRBD2 (7 bases). From germline, CDR1 is MNHEY and CDR2 SVGEGT. Trimming stripped 0 bases from V and 6 bases from J, with 26 bases between. The CDR3 has 20 residues.

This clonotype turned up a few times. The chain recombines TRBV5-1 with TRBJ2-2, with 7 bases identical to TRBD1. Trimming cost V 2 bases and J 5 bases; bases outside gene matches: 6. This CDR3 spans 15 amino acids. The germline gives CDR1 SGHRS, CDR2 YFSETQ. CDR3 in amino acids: CASSLPRGSTGELFF. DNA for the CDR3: TGCGCCAGCAGCTTACCCAGGGGGAGTACCGGGGAGCTGTTTTTT.

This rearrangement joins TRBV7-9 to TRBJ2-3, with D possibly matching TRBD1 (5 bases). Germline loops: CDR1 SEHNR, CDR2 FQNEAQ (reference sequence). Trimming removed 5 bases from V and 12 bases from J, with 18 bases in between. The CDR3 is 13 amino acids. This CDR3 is CASSPHGAGSQYF. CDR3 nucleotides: TGTGCCAGCAGCCCACATGGGGCAGGCTCTCAGTATTTT.

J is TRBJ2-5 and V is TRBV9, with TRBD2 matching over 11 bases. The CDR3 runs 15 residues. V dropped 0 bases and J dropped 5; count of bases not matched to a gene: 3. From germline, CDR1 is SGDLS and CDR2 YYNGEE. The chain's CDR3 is CASSVEASGGETQYF. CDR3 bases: TGTGCCAGCAGCGTAGAGGCTAGCGGGGGGGAGACCCAGTACTTC.

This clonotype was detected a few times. For the CDR3, the DNA is TGTGCCAGCAGCTTAGCCCGTAGCAATCAGCCCCAGCATTTT. Amino acids: CASSLARSNQPQHF. V is TRBV7-2 and J is TRBJ1-5; no firm D call. Deletions cut 0 bases from V and 0 bases from J, with 3 bases between. The CDR3 extends over 14 amino acids. CDR1 is SGHTA, CDR2 FQGNSA, per germline.

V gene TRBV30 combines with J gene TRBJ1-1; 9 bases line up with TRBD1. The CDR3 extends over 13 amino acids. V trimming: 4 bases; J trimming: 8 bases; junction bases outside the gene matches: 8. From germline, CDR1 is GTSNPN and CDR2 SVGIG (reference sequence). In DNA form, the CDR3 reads TGTGCCTGGACTCACACCGGGACAGGGGAAGCTTTCTTT. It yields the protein CAWTHTGTGEAFF.

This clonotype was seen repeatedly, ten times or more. DNA for the CDR3: TGCGCCAGCACCGCGGGACTAGCGGGAGGGAATGAGCAGTTCTTC. Translation gives CASTAGLAGGNEQFF. The rearrangement links TRBV5-1 to TRBJ2-1; 16 bases are shared with TRBD2. The CDR3 totals 15 residues. Germline V gene lookup returns CDR1 SGHRS and CDR2 YFSETQ. The V and J ends lost 6 bases and 7 bases, in that order; junction bases with no gene match: 4.

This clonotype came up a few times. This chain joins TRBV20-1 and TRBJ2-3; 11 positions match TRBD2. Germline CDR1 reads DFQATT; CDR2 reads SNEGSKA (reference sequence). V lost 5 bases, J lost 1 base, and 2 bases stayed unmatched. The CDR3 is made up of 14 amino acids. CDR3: CSAHSGRGTDTQYF. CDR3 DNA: TGCAGTGCTCATAGCGGGAGGGGCACAGATACGCAGTATTTT.

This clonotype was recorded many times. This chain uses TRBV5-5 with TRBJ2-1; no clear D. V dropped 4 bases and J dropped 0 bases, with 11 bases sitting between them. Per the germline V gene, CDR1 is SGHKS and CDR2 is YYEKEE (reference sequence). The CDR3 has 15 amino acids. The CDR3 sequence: CASSTHESSYNEQFF. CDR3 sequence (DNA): TGTGCCAGCAGCACCCACGAATCCTCCTACAATGAGCAGTTCTTC.